The 21 T cell receptor beta chains below come from one sample, sequenced in a study of beta chain features in type 1 diabetes. Reverse transcription of all isolated RNA meant that expressed TCRB transcripts were sequenced. Profiling relied on immunoSEQ multiplex PCR, and the TCRdb table lists in-frame clones only, not all of them. The repertoire holds 220,000 or so clones, with approximately 70% as singletons. Sequencing was carried out using naive CD4+ T cells from blood. These receptors were taken from a man between 25 and 39 years old in good health.

The chain joins TRBV11-2 to TRBJ2-7; D uncertain. The ends were cut back, 3 bases at V and 2 bases at J, with 8 bases in the middle. Germline CDR1 is SGHAT and CDR2 is FQNNGV. CDR3 size: 13 residues. The CDR3 is CASSLNPPYEQYF. The CDR3 coding sequence is TGTGCCAGCAGCTTGAACCCGCCCTACGAGCAGTACTTC. Full variable domain (rest looked up from reference TRBV11-2 and TRBJ2-7): EAGVAQSPRYKIIEKRQSVAFWCNPISGHATLYWYQQILGQGPKLLIQFQNNGVVDDSQLPKDRFSAERLKGVDSTLKIQPAKLEDSAVYLCASSLNPPYEQYFGPGTRLTVT.

The chain uses TRBV15 and TRBJ1-1, with a tentative D call TRBD1 (6 bases). The V gene lost 2 bases and the J gene lost 4 bases, with 23 bases spanning the gap. The germline V gene encodes CDR1 LNHNV and CDR2 YYDKDF (reference sequence). CDR3 size: 18 residues. This CDR3 is CATSRPASGTRGGTEAFF. DNA for the CDR3: TGTGCCACCAGCAGACCTGCCTCCGGGACAAGAGGAGGCACTGAAGCTTTCTTT. The full variable domain, in which reference TRBV15 and TRBJ1-1 provide the parts outside the CDR3, is DAMVIQNPRYQVTQFGKPVTLSCSQTLNHNVMYWYQQKSSQAPKLLFHYYDKDFNNEADTPDNFQSRRPNTSFCFLDIRSPGLGDTAMYLCATSRPASGTRGGTEAFFGQGTRLTVV.

The V call is TRBV15, the J call TRBJ2-7; D is uncertain. This CDR3 region has 13 residues. V lost 0 bases, J lost 4 bases, and 7 bases lay in between. CDR1 LNHNV and CDR2 YYDKDF come from the germline V gene (reference sequence). CDR3 DNA: TGTGCCACCAGCAGAGATTATAGGTACGAGCAGTACTTC. Its translation: CATSRDYRYEQYF. Full variable domain (outside the CDR3, taken from reference TRBV15 and TRBJ2-7): DAMVIQNPRYQVTQFGKPVTLSCSQTLNHNVMYWYQQKSSQAPKLLFHYYDKDFNNEADTPDNFQSRRPNTSFCFLDIRSPGLGDTAMYLCATSRDYRYEQYFGPGTRLTVT.

In the case of this clone: This CDR3 is also generated by other DNA sequences in the sample. The chain uses TRBV9 and TRBJ2-3; no definite D call. This CDR3 has 13 amino acids. Germline V gene sequence: CDR1 SGDLS, CDR2 YYNGEE. V was clipped by 1 base and J by 1 base, with 4 bases between them. The CDR3 is CASSVQGTDTQYF. The CDR3 DNA is TGTGCCAGCAGCGTACAGGGCACAGATACGCAGTATTTT.

The chain uses TRBV4-2 and TRBJ2-4; D is perhaps TRBD1 (5 bases). Germline V lookup: CDR1 LGHNA, CDR2 YNFKEQ. Trimming took off 0 bases at V and 9 bases at J, with 18 bases between the two ends. The CDR3 covers 16 residues. CDR3 sequence reads: CASSQEFTGPLGIQYF. CDR3 coding DNA: TGTGCCAGCAGCCAAGAGTTTACAGGACCCTTGGGCATTCAGTACTTC.

The genes are TRBV30 and TRBJ2-7, with D possibly being TRBD1 (5 bases). Trimming shortened V by 2 bases and J by 0 bases, and 14 bases separated the two germline ends. CDR1 is GTSNPN and CDR2 is SVGIG in the germline V gene (reference sequence). The CDR3 length is 15 residues. The CDR3 coding sequence is TGTGCCTGGAGTTTGATTGGGGCCAACTCCTACGAGCAGTACTTC. Its protein is CAWSLIGANSYEQYF.

The chain carries TRBV25-1 and TRBJ2-5, with TRBD2 matching over 7 bases. The junction had 8 bases not matched to a gene; V was cut back by 5 bases and J by 2 bases. Looked up from germline, CDR1 is MGHDK and CDR2 is SYGVNS. This CDR3 is 15 amino acids long. The CDR3 sequence: CASSPPLGGQETQYF. CDR3 coding DNA: TGTGCCAGCAGTCCCCCTCTGGGGGGGCAAGAGACCCAGTACTTC. The full variable domain, rest sourced from reference TRBV25-1 and TRBJ2-5, is EADIYQTPRYLVIGTGKKITLECSQTMGHDKMYWYQQDPGMELHLIHYSYGVNSTEKGDLSSESTVSRIRTEHFPLTLESARPSHTSQYLCASSPPLGGQETQYFGPGTRLLVL.

The chain joins TRBV7-9 to TRBJ2-2, with TRBD2 matching over 7 bases. The V gene end was trimmed by 4 bases and the J gene end by 4 bases; junction bases not matched to a gene: 9. The CDR3 sequence is 16 residues long. The germline V gene encodes CDR1 SEHNR and CDR2 FQNEAQ (reference sequence). The CDR3 sequence is CASSSPAGVPTGELFF. Here the CDR3 DNA reads TGTGCCAGCAGCTCCCCCGCGGGAGTTCCCACCGGGGAGCTGTTTTTT. The full variable domain, rest sourced from reference TRBV7-9 and TRBJ2-2, is DTGVSQNPRHKITKRGQNVTFRCDPISEHNRLYWYRQTLGQGPEFLTYFQNEAQLEKSRLLSDRFSAERPKGSFSTLEIQRTEQGDSAMYLCASSSPAGVPTGELFFGEGSRLTVL.

This clone was counted between two and nine times. The rearrangement links TRBV7-9 to TRBJ2-5; no definite D call. Trimming pared 1 base from V and 3 bases from J, leaving 12 bases between. This CDR3 has 15 residues. Germline V gene lookup returns CDR1 SEHNR and CDR2 FQNEAQ (reference sequence). The CDR3 bases are TGTGCCAGCAGCTTAGAACCCCTGCCTGAAGAGACCCAGTACTTC. It translates to CASSLEPLPEETQYF.

The chain couples TRBV20-1 to TRBJ2-3; possible D gene TRBD2, 5 bases. V gave up 6 bases and J gave up 6 bases, with 10 bases separating them. CDR1 DFQATT and CDR2 SNEGSKA come from the germline V gene (reference sequence). This CDR3 contains 11 residues. The CDR3 coding sequence is TGCAGTGCAGGGAGAGGGGATACGCAGTATTTT. This translates into CSAGRGDTQYF.

The chain couples TRBV7-2 to TRBJ2-7; 8 bases match TRBD1. Germline CDR1 reads SGHTA; CDR2 reads FQGNSA. Unmatched junction bases numbered 6, after V lost 5 bases and J lost 0 bases. This CDR3 region has 15 residues. The CDR3 sequence is CASSIRDRLSYEQYF. The CDR3 region has the DNA TGTGCCAGCAGCATCCGGGACAGGCTCTCCTACGAGCAGTACTTC.

J is TRBJ2-7 and V is TRBV11-2; the D gene is possibly TRBD2 (6 bases). This CDR3 region has 12 residues. The germline V gene encodes CDR1 SGHAT and CDR2 FQNNGV. The V gene lost 5 bases and the J gene lost 7 bases, with 12 bases spanning the gap. CDR3 region: CASSPGLWEQYF. CDR3 nucleotides: TGTGCCAGCAGCCCGGGACTTTGGGAGCAGTACTTC.

The chain joins TRBV30 to TRBJ1-1; the D is unclear. Germline CDR1 and CDR2: GTSNPN and SVGIG (reference sequence). The CDR3 contains 13 residues. Trimming removed 4 bases from V and 8 bases from J, with 17 bases in between. The CDR3 protein is CAWTPQSGTEAFF. CDR3 coding DNA: TGTGCCTGGACCCCACAGTCAGGCACAGAAGCTTTCTTT.

V gene TRBV20-1 combines with J gene TRBJ2-6; D gene uncertain. CDR3 length: 11 amino acids. CDR1 and CDR2 from the germline V gene are DFQATT and SNEGSKA (reference sequence). V was pared by 4 bases and J by 4 bases, with 2 bases between. The CDR3 sequence is CSAMGANVLTF. The CDR3 nucleotides are TGCAGTGCTATGGGGGCCAACGTCCTGACTTTC.

V usage is TRBV30 and J usage is TRBJ2-2; D not resolved. The CDR3 is made up of 14 amino acids. Germline V gene lookup returns CDR1 GTSNPN and CDR2 SVGIG (reference sequence). Trimming shortened V by 0 bases and J by 5 bases, and 10 bases separated the two germline ends. The chain's CDR3 is CAWSVRAETGELFF. The CDR3 bases are TGTGCCTGGAGTGTACGGGCCGAGACCGGGGAGCTGTTTTTT. The full variable domain, completed using reference TRBV30 and TRBJ2-2, is SQTIHQWPATLVQPVGSPLSLECTVEGTSNPNLYWYRQAAGRGLQLLFYSVGIGQISSEVPQNLSASRPQDRQFILSSKKLLLSDSGFYLCAWSVRAETGELFFGEGSRLTVL.

The gene calls are TRBV2 and TRBJ1-2, with D perhaps TRBD1 (5 bases). V was cut by 5 bases and J by 3 bases, with 7 bases left in between. CDR3 length: 12 amino acids. Germline CDR1 is SNHLY and CDR2 is FYNNEI. CDR3 loop: CASSPRDYGYTF. The DNA of the CDR3 is TGTGCCAGCAGTCCCAGGGACTATGGCTACACCTTC.

The table lists this clone with a few counts. The identical CDR3 is also encoded by other nucleotide sequences in the sample. This rearrangement joins TRBV29-1 to TRBJ2-5; D perhaps matches TRBD2 (5 bases). The CDR3 has 10 amino acids. With 6 bases removed from V and 5 bases from J, the gap between germline ends came to 7 bases. Per germline, CDR1 SQVTM and CDR2 ANQGSEA. CDR3 coding DNA: TGCAGCGTCGGGGTGGAGACCCAGTACTTC. Its translation is CSVGVETQYF.

In this sample, this clone turned up once. The chain couples TRBV20-1 to TRBJ2-7; D unclear. The CDR3 length is 11 residues. Trimming pared 6 bases from V and 7 bases from J, leaving 13 bases between. Germline CDR1 and CDR2: DFQATT and SNEGSKA (reference sequence). The CDR3 nucleotides are TGCAGTGCCCTGGAGCTTTGGGAGCAGTACTTC. This encodes CSALELWEQYF.

V usage is TRBV7-7 and J usage is TRBJ2-5, with 12 bases that match TRBD2. The CDR3 totals 17 residues. Germline V gene lookup returns CDR1 SSHAT and CDR2 FNYEAQ (reference sequence). V shed 0 bases, J shed 7 bases, and the junction held 9 bases outside the gene matches. The CDR3 protein is CASSLALLAGGPVTQYF. In DNA, the CDR3 is TGTGCCAGCAGCTTAGCCCTTCTAGCGGGAGGGCCGGTGACCCAGTACTTC. The full variable domain, its missing parts supplied by reference TRBV7-7 and TRBJ2-5, is GAGVSQSPRYKVTKRGQDVTLRCDPISSHATLYWYQQALGQGPEFLTYFNYEAQPDKSGLPSDRFSAERPEGSISTLTIQRTEQRDSAMYRCASSLALLAGGPVTQYFGPGTRLLVL.

This clone was detected once. The rearrangement joins TRBV4-1 to TRBJ2-3; TRBD2 matches at 9 bases. Germline CDR1 is MGHRA and CDR2 is YSYEKL. J was trimmed by 0 bases and V by 2 bases; bases with no gene match: 6. The CDR3 runs 17 residues. The CDR3: CASSQQRGAPSTDTQYF. CDR3 in DNA: TGCGCCAGCAGCCAACAGCGGGGGGCCCCGAGCACAGATACGCAGTATTTT.

The V gene is TRBV27, the J gene TRBJ2-7; 7 bases are shared with TRBD2. Germline loops: CDR1 MNHEY, CDR2 SMNVEV (reference sequence). The junction had 0 bases not matched to a gene; V was cut back by 10 bases and J by 0 bases. This CDR3 spans 11 amino acids. The CDR3 region has the DNA TGTGCCAAGCGGGACTCCTACGAGCAGTACTTC. Protein sequence: CAKRDSYEQYF.